This is a list of T cell receptor beta chains from one sample in a study of T-cell reconstitution after alpha-beta-depleted transplantation in children. Each CDR3 protein gets one entry after TCRdb re-called the PCR reads with MiXCR. This sample yields 80,000 to 100,000 distinct CDR3 sequences, of which about 25% are seen a single time; about a fifth belongs to the top ten. This specimen consisted of PBMCs, obtained before TCRalphabeta/CD19-depleted stem cell transplant. Source of these receptors: a boy between 2 and 10 years old with acute lymphoblastic leukemia, due to receive a stem cell transplant. CDR3s include the opening cysteine and the closing phenylalanine or tryptophan. A D gene is named only where the DNA matches it firmly. Clone size appears in some rows only: once, few, many, or a class for an expanded clone.

clone_size: few
d_call: -
j_call: TRBJ2-2
v_call: TRBV30
cdr3_aa: CAWRERRGYNTGELFF
cdr3_nt: TGTGCCTGGAGAGAGCGGAGGGGCTACAACACCGGGGAGCTGTTTTTT

clone_size: -
d_call: TRBD1
j_call: TRBJ2-3
v_call: TRBV4-1
cdr3_aa: CASSQGPGTGGREAQYF
cdr3_nt: TGCGCCAGCAGCCAGGGACCGGGGACAGGTGGTAGAGAGGCGCAGTATTTT

clone_size: few
d_call: -
j_call: TRBJ1-5
v_call: TRBV4-2
cdr3_aa: CASSQEGGDQPQHF
cdr3_nt: TGTGCCAGCAGCCAAGAGGGGGGGGATCAGCCCCAGCATTTT

clone_size: -
d_call: -
j_call: TRBJ2-7
v_call: TRBV6-2/TRBV6-3
cdr3_aa: CASTDPGPYLGEQYF
cdr3_nt: TGTGCCAGCACCGACCCCGGGCCCTATTTGGGCGAGCAGTACTTC

clone_size: -
d_call: TRBD1
j_call: TRBJ1-4
v_call: TRBV12-3/TRBV12-4
cdr3_aa: CASSRGQGPNEKLFF
cdr3_nt: TGTGCCAGCAGCAGGGGACAGGGGCCTAATGAAAAACTGTTTTTT

clone_size: -
d_call: TRBD2
j_call: TRBJ2-5
v_call: TRBV5-6
cdr3_aa: CASSSLGLAEGPGETQYF
cdr3_nt: TGTGCCAGCAGCTCCCTGGGACTAGCGGAGGGGCCAGGCGAGACCCAGTACTTC

clone_size: -
d_call: -
j_call: TRBJ2-5
v_call: TRBV5-1
cdr3_aa: CASSLADLQETQYF
cdr3_nt: TGCGCCAGCAGCTTGGCGGACTTACAAGAGACCCAGTACTTC

clone_size: -
d_call: TRBD1
j_call: TRBJ2-1
v_call: TRBV7-2
cdr3_aa: CASSPRTGNPNEQFF
cdr3_nt: TGTGCCAGCAGCCCCCGGACAGGGAATCCGAATGAGCAGTTCTTC

clone_size: -
d_call: -
j_call: TRBJ2-1
v_call: TRBV10-1
cdr3_aa: CASSVGANTYNEQFF
cdr3_nt: TGCGCCAGCTCGGTGGGGGCGAATACCTACAATGAGCAGTTCTTC

clone_size: -
d_call: TRBD2
j_call: TRBJ2-5
v_call: TRBV5-1
cdr3_aa: CASRKAGGPLETQYF
cdr3_nt: TGCGCCAGCAGGAAGGCGGGAGGGCCTTTGGAGACCCAGTACTTC

clone_size: -
d_call: -
j_call: TRBJ2-7
v_call: TRBV6-1
cdr3_aa: CASSLGFRGDEQYF
cdr3_nt: TGTGCCAGCAGCCTCGGGTTTCGGGGCGACGAGCAGTACTTC

clone_size: -
d_call: TRBD2
j_call: TRBJ2-1
v_call: TRBV12-3/TRBV12-4
cdr3_aa: CASSLALWASGGAEQFF
cdr3_nt: TGTGCCAGCAGTTTAGCGCTCTGGGCTAGCGGAGGGGCTGAGCAGTTCTTC

clone_size: -
d_call: -
j_call: TRBJ1-2
v_call: TRBV12-3/TRBV12-4
cdr3_aa: CASRPLTASGGYTF
cdr3_nt: TGTGCCAGCAGACCGCTGACTGCGTCCGGGGGCTACACCTTC

clone_size: many
d_call: TRBD1
j_call: TRBJ2-5
v_call: TRBV2
cdr3_aa: CASNIDRAHHQETQYF
cdr3_nt: TGTGCCAGCAATATAGACAGGGCCCACCACCAAGAGACCCAGTACTTC

clone_size: few
d_call: TRBD2
j_call: TRBJ2-1
v_call: TRBV12-3/TRBV12-4
cdr3_aa: CASSLGEGRSEQFF
cdr3_nt: TGTGCCAGCAGTTTGGGGGAGGGCCGCAGTGAGCAGTTCTTC

clone_size: few
d_call: -
j_call: TRBJ1-2
v_call: TRBV29-1
cdr3_aa: CSTEGRVWDGYTF
cdr3_nt: TGCAGCACTGAGGGCAGGGTTTGGGATGGCTACACCTTC

clone_size: -
d_call: -
j_call: TRBJ2-4
v_call: TRBV28
cdr3_aa: CASSPSRAELAKNIQYF
cdr3_nt: TGTGCCAGCAGCCCTAGCAGGGCCGAACTAGCCAAAAACATTCAGTACTTC

clone_size: many
d_call: -
j_call: TRBJ2-2
v_call: TRBV4-3
cdr3_aa: CASSQFPNTGELFF
cdr3_nt: TGCGCCAGCAGCCAATTCCCAAACACCGGGGAGCTGTTTTTT

clone_size: once
d_call: -
j_call: TRBJ2-1
v_call: TRBV30
cdr3_aa: CAWSALGVYNEQFF
cdr3_nt: TGTGCCTGGAGCGCTCTTGGGGTCTACAATGAGCAGTTCTTC

clone_size: many
d_call: -
j_call: TRBJ1-3
v_call: TRBV7-8
cdr3_aa: CASSLLSSGNTIYF
cdr3_nt: TGTGCCAGCAGCCTACTATCCTCTGGAAACACCATATATTTT

clone_size: -
d_call: -
j_call: TRBJ1-5
v_call: TRBV20-1
cdr3_aa: CSARDSHQPQHF
cdr3_nt: TGCAGTGCTAGAGATTCTCATCAGCCCCAGCATTTT

clone_size: few
d_call: -
j_call: TRBJ1-1
v_call: TRBV5-1
cdr3_aa: CASSLDEGRNTEAFF
cdr3_nt: TGCGCCAGCAGCTTGGATGAGGGAAGAAACACTGAAGCTTTCTTT

clone_size: -
d_call: -
j_call: TRBJ2-3
v_call: TRBV7-2
cdr3_aa: CASSFRRGSTDTQYF
cdr3_nt: TGTGCCAGCAGCTTCCGTAGAGGGAGCACAGATACGCAGTATTTT

clone_size: -
d_call: -
j_call: TRBJ2-7
v_call: TRBV7-2
cdr3_aa: CASVKGGSSNEQYF
cdr3_nt: TGTGCCAGCGTTAAAGGGGGGTCCTCAAACGAGCAGTACTTC

clone_size: -
d_call: -
j_call: TRBJ2-7
v_call: TRBV28
cdr3_aa: CASSQRQINYEQYF
cdr3_nt: TGTGCCAGCAGCCAGAGACAGATAAACTACGAGCAGTACTTC

clone_size: -
d_call: -
j_call: TRBJ1-4
v_call: TRBV28
cdr3_aa: CASSSLDPTTNEKLFF
cdr3_nt: TGTGCCAGCAGTTCATTGGACCCCACAACTAATGAAAAACTGTTTTTT

clone_size: -
d_call: TRBD1
j_call: TRBJ2-3
v_call: TRBV6-4
cdr3_aa: CASSVSGPGQGTDTQYF
cdr3_nt: TGTGCCAGCAGTGTATCCGGGCCGGGACAGGGCACAGATACGCAGTATTTT

clone_size: few
d_call: TRBD2
j_call: TRBJ2-7
v_call: TRBV12-3/TRBV12-4
cdr3_aa: CASAGGGGVYEQYF
cdr3_nt: TGTGCCAGCGCGGGGGGAGGGGGTGTCTACGAGCAGTACTTC

clone_size: -
d_call: -
j_call: TRBJ2-7
v_call: TRBV7-6
cdr3_aa: CASSIAGGPGYEQYF
cdr3_nt: TGTGCCAGCAGCATAGCCGGGGGACCCGGCTACGAGCAGTACTTC

clone_size: -
d_call: TRBD2
j_call: TRBJ2-3
v_call: TRBV7-3
cdr3_aa: CASSRTSGGAVKDTQYF
cdr3_nt: TGTGCCAGCAGCAGGACTAGCGGAGGGGCCGTAAAAGATACGCAGTATTTT

clone_size: few
d_call: -
j_call: TRBJ2-3
v_call: TRBV4-1
cdr3_aa: CASSRSGRSTDTQYF
cdr3_nt: TGCGCCAGCAGCCGCAGCGGACGTAGCACAGATACGCAGTATTTT

clone_size: -
d_call: TRBD2
j_call: TRBJ2-1
v_call: TRBV10-3
cdr3_aa: CATISGTDAEQFF
cdr3_nt: TGTGCCACCATTAGCGGGACCGACGCTGAGCAGTTCTTC

clone_size: -
d_call: -
j_call: TRBJ2-3
v_call: TRBV29-1
cdr3_aa: CSVQADTQYF
cdr3_nt: TGCAGCGTTCAGGCAGATACGCAGTATTTT

clone_size: -
d_call: -
j_call: TRBJ2-7
v_call: TRBV11-3
cdr3_aa: CASSLVSGGEQYF
cdr3_nt: TGTGCCAGCAGCTTAGTCTCCGGCGGCGAGCAGTACTTC

clone_size: -
d_call: -
j_call: TRBJ2-2
v_call: TRBV7-8
cdr3_aa: CASSFPNTGELFF
cdr3_nt: TGTGCCAGCAGCTTTCCCAACACCGGGGAGCTGTTTTTT

clone_size: few
d_call: -
j_call: TRBJ1-1
v_call: TRBV3-1
cdr3_aa: CASRNRGDAEAFF
cdr3_nt: TGTGCCAGCAGGAACCGTGGGGACGCTGAAGCTTTCTTT

clone_size: -
d_call: -
j_call: TRBJ2-3
v_call: TRBV5-1
cdr3_aa: CASSLGRKEGIDTQYF
cdr3_nt: TGCGCCAGCAGCTTAGGACGGAAAGAAGGCATAGATACGCAGTATTTT

clone_size: many
d_call: -
j_call: TRBJ1-5
v_call: TRBV27
cdr3_aa: CASSLGGTIQPQHF
cdr3_nt: TGTGCCAGCAGTTTGGGGGGGACGATTCAGCCCCAGCATTTT